The 23 T cell receptor beta chains below were found in one sample sequenced in a study of shared clonotypes between healthy human individuals. Assay: immunoSEQ multiplex PCR; the TCRdb copy retains only in-frame clones and omits some. Here the sample spans about 2 million clones, 95% being singletons. The sample was naive CD4+ T cells sorted from blood. Regarding subset: CD45RA+ positively selected. All receptors derive from a man younger than 30 in good health.

This chain connects TRBV10-3 to TRBJ2-1; 9 bases match TRBD1. This CDR3 is built from 15 residues. Germline values: CDR1 ENHRY, CDR2 SYGVKD. J gave up 0 bases and V 7 bases, and 4 bases lay outside the gene matches. The CDR3 is CAITLDRGSYNEQFF. CDR3 nucleotide sequence: TGTGCCATCACCCTGGACAGGGGCTCCTACAATGAGCAGTTCTTC.

The chain has TRBV28 and TRBJ1-6; D might be TRBD1 (5 bases). V was pared by 8 bases and J by 8 bases, with 13 bases between. Germline V gene lookup returns CDR1 MDHEN and CDR2 SYDVKM. The CDR3 has 13 residues. This CDR3 is CASGPGRDSPLHF. The CDR3 region has the DNA TGTGCCAGCGGACCGGGACGGGATTCACCCCTCCACTTT.

V gene TRBV10-3 combines with J gene TRBJ2-3; no reliable D call. Germline V gene sequence: CDR1 ENHRY, CDR2 SYGVKD. The germline V and J ends were trimmed by 3 bases and 3 bases, with 4 bases remaining between them. This CDR3 region has 12 residues. CDR3 protein: CAISDPTDTQYF. The CDR3 nucleotides are TGTGCCATCAGTGACCCTACAGATACGCAGTATTTT.

V and J are TRBV5-4 and TRBJ2-2, with 12 bases lining up with TRBD1. Trimming removed 5 bases from V and 7 bases from J; junction bases left unmatched: 12. The CDR3 loop spans 17 amino acids. The V gene's germline CDR1 is SGHNT and CDR2 YYREEE (reference sequence). CDR3 amino acids: CASSQGDRGPLIGELFF. CDR3 in DNA: TGTGCCAGCAGTCAAGGGGACAGGGGGCCATTAATCGGGGAGCTGTTTTTT.

J is TRBJ2-2 and V is TRBV19, with a weak D call TRBD2 (5 bases). Deletions cut 4 bases from V and 3 bases from J, with 15 bases between. Germline CDR1 is LNHDA and CDR2 is SQIVND (reference sequence). The CDR3 consists of 16 residues. CDR3 loop: CASSTWRPRYTGELFF. CDR3 nucleotides: TGTGCCAGTAGTACTTGGAGGCCCCGGTACACCGGGGAGCTGTTTTTT. The variable domain in full, completed from reference TRBV19 and TRBJ2-2, reads DGGITQSPKYLFRKEGQNVTLSCEQNLNHDAMYWYRQDPGQGLRLIYYSQIVNDFQKGDIAEGYSVSREKKESFPLTVTSAQKNPTAFYLCASSTWRPRYTGELFFGEGSRLTVL.

This rearrangement joins TRBV18 to TRBJ2-7, with 13 bases identical to TRBD2. The CDR3 is 15 amino acids. CDR1 is KGHSH and CDR2 is LQKENI in the germline V gene. The trim removed 3 bases at V and 6 bases at J, leaving 5 bases unmatched. Here the CDR3 DNA reads TGTGCCAGCTCACCCCCGGGACTAGCGGGGCGCGAGCAGTACTTC. This encodes CASSPPGLAGREQYF.

This clone occurred once. The chain joins TRBV30 to TRBJ2-2, with D perhaps matching TRBD1 (5 bases). Germline V lookup: CDR1 GTSNPN, CDR2 SVGIG (reference sequence). The V and J ends lost 5 bases and 7 bases respectively, with 20 bases between them. This CDR3 has 15 residues. CDR3 residues: CAWGPVAGFIGELFF. Written as DNA, the CDR3 is TGTGCCTGGGGCCCCGTGGCAGGGTTTATCGGGGAGCTGTTTTTT.

This chain uses TRBV5-1 with TRBJ2-1; a weak D match, TRBD1 (5 bases). The CDR3 length is 14 residues. CDR1 and CDR2 from the germline V gene are SGHRS and YFSETQ. V shed 4 bases and J shed 8 bases, with 16 bases lying between them. Here the CDR3 reads CASSVQHPGYEQFF. CDR3 in DNA: TGCGCCAGCAGCGTACAGCATCCAGGGTATGAGCAGTTCTTC.

The chain is built from TRBV18 and TRBJ2-3, with 14 bases that match TRBD2. This CDR3 comprises 16 residues. Trimming took 6 bases from V and 4 from J; bases not matched to a gene: 6. Germline V gene data show CDR1 as KGHSH and CDR2 as LQKENI. In DNA, the CDR3 is TGTGCCAGCTCTACGACTAGCGGGGGGGCTGCAGATACGCAGTATTTT. It is translated as CASSTTSGGAADTQYF.

V gene TRBV6-6 combines with J gene TRBJ2-3, with D perhaps matching TRBD2 (6 bases). The CDR3 sequence is 13 residues long. Germline loops: CDR1 MNHNY, CDR2 SVGAGI (reference sequence). V was pared by 10 bases and J by 4 bases, with 15 bases between. CDR3 residues: CATKTSPADTQYF. The CDR3 DNA sequence: TGTGCCACCAAAACTAGCCCCGCAGATACGCAGTATTTT.

CDR3 protein: CAISQAGTDYGYTF. CDR3 nucleotide sequence: TGTGCCATCAGCCAAGCCGGGACGGACTATGGCTACACCTTC. V and J are TRBV10-3 and TRBJ1-2, with a tentative D call TRBD1 (5 bases). CDR3 length: 14 amino acids. Looked up from germline, CDR1 is ENHRY and CDR2 is SYGVKD. The V end lost 6 bases, the J end lost 3 bases, and 14 bases lay between the germline ends.

The CDR3 sequence is CASSEGQAYGYTF. The CDR3, as DNA: TGCGCCAGCAGTGAAGGACAGGCCTATGGCTACACCTTC. The chain combines TRBV10-1 with TRBJ1-2, with 7 positions matching TRBD1. This CDR3 has 13 residues. V shed 3 bases and J 4 bases; nucleotides not matched to a gene: 2. CDR1 WNHNN and CDR2 SYGVQD come from the germline V gene (reference sequence).

This rearrangement joins TRBV5-6 to TRBJ2-3, with 7 bases lining up with TRBD2. Per the germline V gene, CDR1 is SGHDT and CDR2 is YYEEEE. This CDR3 spans 15 amino acids. The trim removed 1 base at V and 4 bases at J, leaving 6 bases unmatched. CDR3 in amino acids: CASSLLRGEADTQYF. CDR3 DNA: TGTGCCAGCAGCTTGCTCCGGGGGGAAGCAGATACGCAGTATTTT.

This clone has only one observation. The V and J genes are TRBV15 and TRBJ1-5, with 9 positions matching TRBD1. The germline V gene has CDR1 LNHNV and CDR2 YYDKDF (reference sequence). The CDR3 runs to 18 residues. V was pared by 0 bases and J by 5 bases, with 11 bases of the junction left unmatched. The CDR3 spells CATSREGTGNNRDQPQHF. CDR3 coding DNA: TGTGCCACCAGCAGAGAGGGGACAGGGAACAATAGGGATCAGCCCCAGCATTTT.

V usage is TRBV7-2 and J usage is TRBJ2-2, with a tentative D call TRBD1 (6 bases). This CDR3 is 15 amino acids long. CDR1 and CDR2 (germline): SGHTA, FQGNSA. Trimming stripped 8 bases from V and 3 bases from J, with 16 bases between. The DNA for the CDR3 is TGTGCCAGCGGGCCCCAGGGGTACTACACCGGGGAGCTGTTTTTT. Amino acids: CASGPQGYYTGELFF.

Regarding this clone: This CDR3 is also generated by other DNA sequences in the sample. The chain uses TRBV7-9 and TRBJ2-7; D might be TRBD1 or TRBD2, each matching 6 bases. The CDR3 has 15 residues. Germline CDR1 is SEHNR and CDR2 is FQNEAQ (reference sequence). V lost 0 bases and J 0 bases, leaving 9 bases between the germline ends. As DNA, the CDR3 is TGTGCCAGCAGCTTAGCGGGGGGCTCCTCCTACGAGCAGTACTTC. Residues: CASSLAGGSSYEQYF.

The chain couples TRBV18 to TRBJ2-1; either TRBD1 or TRBD2 may supply D (6 bases each). Germline-derived CDR1 and CDR2 are KGHSH and LQKENI. V lost 0 bases and J 6 bases, leaving 15 bases between the germline ends. The CDR3 runs to 16 residues. The CDR3 bases are TGTGCCAGCTCACCACCGATCGGGGGCCTGTCCAATGAGCAGTTCTTC. This encodes CASSPPIGGLSNEQFF.

This clone has only one observation. The V gene is TRBV28, the J gene TRBJ2-7, with D perhaps matching TRBD2 (6 bases). CDR3 length: 14 residues. V was cut by 1 base and J by 5 bases, with 12 bases left in between. Germline loops: CDR1 MDHEN, CDR2 SYDVKM. Here the CDR3 DNA reads TGTGCCAGCAGTTTATATACTAGCCCCCACGAGCAGTACTTC. It translates to CASSLYTSPHEQYF.

V is TRBV28 and J is TRBJ2-7; weak D call: TRBD2 (6 bases). Per germline, CDR1 MDHEN and CDR2 SYDVKM. The V end was cut by 6 bases, the J end by 6 bases, with 12 bases between. This CDR3 has 12 amino acids. CDR3 amino acids: CASRAPGSEQYF. The CDR3 DNA sequence: TGTGCCAGCAGGGCCCCCGGGAGCGAGCAGTACTTC.

On this clone: This same CDR3 is encoded by further DNA sequences in the sample. The chain joins TRBV28 to TRBJ1-5; D is undetermined. The CDR3 extends over 13 amino acids. Trimming took 3 bases from V and 3 from J, leaving 6 bases between them. Germline V gene sequence: CDR1 MDHEN, CDR2 SYDVKM. This CDR3 reads CASSLGNNQPQHF. The CDR3 DNA is TGTGCCAGCAGTTTGGGTAACAATCAGCCCCAGCATTTT.

This CDR3 is CSVENWATGELFF. In DNA, the CDR3 is TGCAGCGTTGAAAATTGGGCCACCGGGGAGCTGTTTTTT. J is TRBJ2-2 and V is TRBV29-1; D is unresolved. V lost 2 bases and J 4 bases, leaving 8 bases between the germline ends. This CDR3 is built from 13 residues. Germline values: CDR1 SQVTM, CDR2 ANQGSEA.

The J gene is TRBJ2-2, the V gene TRBV2; D is unclear. CDR1 and CDR2 from the germline V gene are SNHLY and FYNNEI. The CDR3 contains 14 residues. V lost 2 bases, J lost 5 bases, and 9 bases lay in between. CDR3 coding DNA: TGTGCCAGCAGTGAATTCAAATCAACCGGGGAGCTGTTTTTT. It yields the protein CASSEFKSTGELFF.

The chain carries TRBV7-2 and TRBJ2-7; the D is unclear. Between the trimmed V and J ends, which lost 5 bases and 0 bases, there was a span of 11 bases. This CDR3 region has 14 residues. CDR1 is SGHTA, CDR2 FQGNSA, per germline. CDR3 in amino acids: CASSKGRFSYEQYF. In DNA, the CDR3 is TGTGCCAGCAGCAAAGGTAGATTCTCCTACGAGCAGTACTTC.